This TCR beta chain was sequenced in a study of shared clonotypes between healthy human individuals. About the study: Donor ages ranged 18 to 49 years: a couple of women, a few men. A donor's plate count was three for CD4 naive and three for CD4 memory; CD8 naive had two and CD8 memory one.

Each CD8 memory set brought CD45RO+ cells together with CCR7-negative CD45RA+ TemRA cells. About this clone itself: Its antigen is unknown.

Assay: immunoSEQ multiplex PCR; the TCRdb copy retains only in-frame clones and omits some. Among fewer than 850,000 clones listed, 90% were seen once. The CDR3 contains 12 residues. CDR1 is MDHEN and CDR2 is SYDVKM in the germline V gene. Trimming stripped 3 bases from V and 3 bases from J, with 6 bases between. Study outcomes and limitations: The low donor count limited represented genetic and exposure-history diversity.

This sequence originates from a man between 18 and 35 years old in good health. Some clones in this sample may be carry-over from other donors' samples. Specimen: memory CD8+ T cells from PBMCs. Subset of the sample: CD45RO+ cells pooled with CCR7-negative TemRA cells. V is TRBV28 and J is TRBJ2-7; D is unresolved. The CDR3 nucleotides are TGTGCCAGCAGTTTGGAGTTCTACGAGCAGTACTTC. Protein product: CASSLEFYEQYF.